The TCR beta chain described here comes from a study of blood T cell repertoires in COVID-19. Study in general: Samples of COVID-19 (acute and convalescent) were obtained from the United States, Italy and Spain. PBMCs, B-cell-depleted T cells, or T cells provided the cDNA or gDNA that made up the material.

Per germline, CDR1 SNHLY and CDR2 FYNNEI. This CDR3 has 15 residues. The ends lost 6 bases at V and 4 bases at J; junction bases unmatched: 9. Methods used by the authors: Estimation of nucleated cell counts was performed using reference gene primer amplification. This table comes from immunoSEQ multiplex PCR, and its TCRdb copy is limited to in-frame clones, with some not included. That table is the source of V, J and clone size, and D and trimming were worked out from the DNA. The table has approximately 170,000 clones, more than 65% seen once; the top ten hold over 2%. The sequenced material came from peripheral blood. The sequence was collected from a human donor with acute or convalescent COVID-19. The donor label of this sample is uncertain. The chain couples TRBV2 to TRBJ1-5; 7 bases are shared with TRBD1. The CDR3 region is CASSARQGTNQPQHF. Here the CDR3 DNA reads TGTGCCAGCAGCGCACGACAGGGTACGAATCAGCCCCAGCATTTT.